A selection of T cell receptor beta chains follows, all from one sample in a study of T-cell reconstitution after alpha-beta-depleted transplantation in children. MiXCR, applied by TCRdb to the PCR reads, yields one record per CDR3 protein. The sample comprises about 460,000 distinct CDR3 sequences, 8% to 11% of which are singletons, and just over 2% rests with the top ten. The input for sequencing was PBMCs, taken before TCRalphabeta/CD19-depleted stem cell transplant. The source of these receptors is a child aged 2-15 years with inherited bone marrow failure, due to receive a stem cell transplant. Each CDR3 is given without its conserved first and last residue.

CDR3aa	v_gene	j_gene
ASSLAPSGPGELF	TRBV7-9	TRBJ2-2
SAVAGGFYNEQF	TRBV20-1	TRBJ2-1
ASSQDVGDRVNSPLH	TRBV4-3	TRBJ1-6
ASSPLGGYTEAF	TRBV12-3/TRBV12-4	TRBJ1-1
ASSKRTQFYEQY	TRBV28	TRBJ2-7
ASSYGGSGTGELF	TRBV6-5	TRBJ2-2
SASHHGTYSSYEQY	TRBV20-1	TRBJ2-7
ASSHRTGDNEQF	TRBV7-2	TRBJ2-1
ASSQDLLAGEQY	TRBV4-2	TRBJ2-7
ASSYSDRRVEAF	TRBV6-5	TRBJ1-1
ASSLWPPIAKNIQY	TRBV27	TRBJ2-4
ASQERESKNIQY	TRBV2	TRBJ2-4
ASSPWRTADTQY	TRBV4-3	TRBJ2-3
ASSPLTDSYEQY	TRBV5-1	TRBJ2-7
SVVGQPFYGYT	TRBV29-1	TRBJ1-2
ASSGGGGTGELF	TRBV2	TRBJ2-2
ASRAVRAASTDTQY	TRBV7-9	TRBJ2-3
ASSRHGTAPSTDTQY	TRBV28	TRBJ2-3
SARVLGVALYEQY	TRBV20-1	TRBJ2-7
ASSVGLAENQETQY	TRBV9	TRBJ2-5
ASSYPGTRITDTQY	TRBV5-6	TRBJ2-3
ATSRDRQHYGYT	TRBV15	TRBJ1-2
SARRPLGSFEAF	TRBV20-1	TRBJ1-1
ASSQIPIQTDTQY	TRBV4-1	TRBJ2-3
SARRDRGWVF	TRBV20-1	TRBJ1-1
ASSLVNSGRPNTGELF	TRBV7-6	TRBJ2-2
ASSLGGRQETQY	TRBV19	TRBJ2-5
ASSLDRWGGYEQY	TRBV11-2	TRBJ2-7